The table lists the clone carrying this T cell receptor beta chain with many counts. The record originates from a study of early T cells in non-severe SARS-CoV-2 infection. Turning to the study itself: Alpha and beta chains were unpaired, from unsorted whole-blood bulk RNA.

The CDR3 runs to 15 residues. The ends lost 5 bases at V and 4 bases at J; junction bases unmatched: 9. Germline V gene lookup returns CDR1 KGHSH and CDR2 LQKENI. Unique molecular identifiers were attached to individual cDNA molecules. TCRdb reprocessed the 5' RACE reads with MiXCR, giving one entry per CDR3 protein. The table records approximately 35,000 distinct CDR3 sequences, around 4.3% of them present only once. This rearrangement joins TRBV18 to TRBJ1-2, with TRBD1 matching 8 bases. The sequence was obtained from an adult who was a healthcare worker with PCR-confirmed SARS-CoV-2 infection or an uninfected control (not recorded which). Sequencing was done on a sample of whole blood. CDR3 protein: CASSERTGRLYGYTF. DNA for the CDR3: TGTGCCAGCTCAGAACGGACAGGGAGGCTCTATGGCTACACCTTC.